The 5 T cell receptor beta chains given below trace back to one sample, sequenced in a study of blood T cell repertoires in COVID-19. Profiling relied on immunoSEQ multiplex PCR, and the TCRdb table lists in-frame clones only, not all of them. This table holds over 250,000 clones, 90% found once. The sample consisted of PBMCs or T cells enriched from blood (not recorded which). The receptors shown here come from a woman aged 25 to 45 who had recovered from COVID-19.

This chain uses TRBV28 with TRBJ2-1; TRBD2 is a possible D gene (6 bases). V gave up 3 bases and J gave up 3 bases, with 9 bases separating them. The CDR3 runs to 14 residues. Germline V gene lookup returns CDR1 MDHEN and CDR2 SYDVKM. CDR3 region: CASSLGTRYNEQFF. The CDR3 DNA follows: TGTGCCAGCAGTTTGGGGACTCGCTACAATGAGCAGTTCTTC.

The chain employs TRBV19 and TRBJ2-7; D is perhaps TRBD2 (7 bases). The germline CDR1 and CDR2 sequences are LNHDA and SQIVND (reference sequence). CDR3 length equals 15 residues. The ends were cut back, 7 bases at V and 2 bases at J, with 18 bases in the middle. CDR3 sequence: CASTKGVAGTYEQYF. The CDR3 nucleotides are TGTGCCAGTACCAAGGGGGTAGCGGGCACCTACGAGCAGTACTTC. Together with reference TRBV19 and TRBJ2-7, the CDR3 gives the full variable domain: DGGITQSPKYLFRKEGQNVTLSCEQNLNHDAMYWYRQDPGQGLRLIYYSQIVNDFQKGDIAEGYSVSREKKESFPLTVTSAQKNPTAFYLCASTKGVAGTYEQYFGPGTRLTVT.

This clone was seen once. V is TRBV5-8 and J is TRBJ1-2; D gene uncertain. The length of the CDR3 is 13 residues. Trimming cost V 0 bases and J 4 bases, with 7 bases left between them. The germline CDR1 and CDR2 sequences are SGHTS and YDEGEE. The CDR3 region is CASSLVPIYGYTF. For the CDR3, the DNA is TGTGCCAGCAGCTTGGTTCCTATCTATGGCTACACCTTC.

The rearrangement links TRBV28 to TRBJ1-5; TRBD1 matches at 7 bases. Looked up from germline, CDR1 is MDHEN and CDR2 is SYDVKM. The CDR3 has 16 residues. Trimming at V came to 6 bases and at J to 0 bases, leaving 8 bases not matched to a gene. DNA for the CDR3: TGTGCCAGCAGGTCGGACAGGACCTATAGCAATCAGCCCCAGCATTTT. It yields the protein CASRSDRTYSNQPQHF.

This chain connects TRBV19 to TRBJ1-1; D might be TRBD1 (6 bases). V was clipped by 3 bases and J by 0 bases, with 11 bases between them. In germline, CDR1 is LNHDA, CDR2 SQIVND (reference sequence). This CDR3 spans 15 amino acids. CDR3 sequence reads: CASSIRTAMNTEAFF. The CDR3 nucleotides are TGTGCCAGTAGTATCCGGACAGCTATGAACACTGAAGCTTTCTTT.